Listed below are T cell receptor beta chains from one sample, sequenced in a study of blood T cell repertoires in COVID-19. Generated by immunoSEQ multiplex PCR, the TCRdb table keeps only in-frame clones and is missing some. The repertoire holds about 120,000 clones, with 85% as singletons. Sequenced: peripheral blood. The receptors were gathered from an elderly man with active or convalescent COVID-19. Both conserved end residues are part of each CDR3. D genes are given only for firm matches. Size is stated for part of the rows, as once, few or many counts, or as a class when the clone is expanded.

CDR3 length: 14
clone size: .
D gene: TRBD1
J gene: TRBJ1-1
V gene: TRBV11-3
CDR3 DNA: TGTGCCAGCAGTACCGGGACAGGGAACACTGAAGCTTTCTTT
CDR3 protein: CASSTGTGNTEAFF

CDR3 length: 13
clone size: .
D gene: TRBD1
J gene: TRBJ1-2
V gene: TRBV3-1/TRBV3-2
CDR3 DNA: TGTGCCAGCAGACCCCGGGACAGGGACGGCTACACCTTC
CDR3 protein: CASRPRDRDGYTF

CDR3 length: 17
clone size: .
D gene: .
J gene: TRBJ1-1
V gene: TRBV4-1
CDR3 DNA: TGCGCCAGCAGCCAAGTAGGAGGGGTTCACAGTCAGAGAGAAGCTTTCTTT
CDR3 protein: CASSQVGGVHSQREAFF

CDR3 length: 14
clone size: .
D gene: TRBD2
J gene: TRBJ2-3
V gene: TRBV6-2/TRBV6-3
CDR3 DNA: TGTGCCAGCAGTTACTCGACTAGCGGGGGTGCGGAGTATTTT
CDR3 protein: CASSYSTSGGAEYF

CDR3 length: 13
clone size: .
D gene: .
J gene: TRBJ2-5
V gene: TRBV30
CDR3 DNA: TGTGCCGGAGGACGTGGGTTCCAAGAGACCCAGTACTTC
CDR3 protein: CAGGRGFQETQYF

CDR3 length: 14
clone size: .
D gene: .
J gene: TRBJ2-7
V gene: TRBV5-4
CDR3 DNA: TGTGCCAGCAGCTTGTCCGGGAGCTCCTACGAGCAGTACTTC
CDR3 protein: CASSLSGSSYEQYF

CDR3 length: 16
clone size: .
D gene: TRBD2
J gene: TRBJ2-3
V gene: TRBV11-3
CDR3 DNA: TGTGCCAGCAGCGAACGTAGCGGGGCCAGCACAGATACGCAGTATTTT
CDR3 protein: CASSERSGASTDTQYF

CDR3 length: 15
clone size: .
D gene: .
J gene: TRBJ1-2
V gene: TRBV28
CDR3 DNA: TGTGCCAGCAGTAACACCCATACAGGAAACTATGGCTACACCTTC
CDR3 protein: CASSNTHTGNYGYTF

CDR3 length: 14
clone size: .
D gene: TRBD2
J gene: TRBJ2-5
V gene: TRBV2
CDR3 DNA: TGTGCCACCGAGGGACTAGCGGGAGTGGAGACCCAGTACTTC
CDR3 protein: CATEGLAGVETQYF

CDR3 length: 15
clone size: .
D gene: .
J gene: TRBJ1-2
V gene: TRBV3-1/TRBV3-2
CDR3 DNA: TGTGCCAGCAGCCAAGACTTAGTTACTAACTATGGCTACACCTTC
CDR3 protein: CASSQDLVTNYGYTF

CDR3 length: 18
clone size: .
D gene: TRBD1
J gene: TRBJ1-4
V gene: TRBV6-1
CDR3 DNA: TGTGCCAGCAGTGGACAGGGTGATTATTACGCGACTAATGAAAAACTGTTTTTT
CDR3 protein: CASSGQGDYYATNEKLFF

CDR3 length: 14
clone size: .
D gene: .
J gene: TRBJ1-1
V gene: TRBV27
CDR3 DNA: TGTGCCAGCAGTGCCAGGGGTCTGAACACTGAAGCTTTCTTT
CDR3 protein: CASSARGLNTEAFF

CDR3 length: 15
clone size: .
D gene: TRBD2
J gene: TRBJ2-5
V gene: TRBV3-1/TRBV3-2
CDR3 DNA: TGTGCCAGCAGCCAAGGGGGGACTACTAAAGAGACCCAGTACTTC
CDR3 protein: CASSQGGTTKETQYF

CDR3 length: 16
clone size: once
D gene: TRBD2
J gene: TRBJ2-3
V gene: TRBV5-4
CDR3 DNA: TGTGCCAGCAGCTTCGAGCGGGGGGGCCGGTTAGATACGCAGTATTTT
CDR3 protein: CASSFERGGRLDTQYF

CDR3 length: 12
clone size: .
D gene: .
J gene: TRBJ1-5
V gene: TRBV28
CDR3 DNA: TGTGCCATCGCCGGTCGGGGACAGCCCCAGCATTTT
CDR3 protein: CAIAGRGQPQHF

CDR3 length: 15
clone size: .
D gene: TRBD1
J gene: TRBJ2-7
V gene: TRBV19
CDR3 DNA: TGTGCCAGTAGTAGTGGGACAGGGGGAAGGAGCGAGCAGTACTTC
CDR3 protein: CASSSGTGGRSEQYF

CDR3 length: 15
clone size: .
D gene: .
J gene: TRBJ2-3
V gene: TRBV5-1
CDR3 DNA: TGCGCCAGCAGCGGTACTCATCCTAGCACAGATACGCAGTATTTT
CDR3 protein: CASSGTHPSTDTQYF

CDR3 length: 15
clone size: .
D gene: TRBD1
J gene: TRBJ2-3
V gene: TRBV4-1
CDR3 DNA: TGCGCCAGCAGACGACAGGGGGGTAGCACAGATACGCAGTATTTT
CDR3 protein: CASRRQGGSTDTQYF

CDR3 length: 16
clone size: .
D gene: TRBD1
J gene: TRBJ1-1
V gene: TRBV6-5
CDR3 DNA: TGTGCCAGCAGTTACGAGTACAGGGGATTCGTCACTGAAGCTTTCTTT
CDR3 protein: CASSYEYRGFVTEAFF

CDR3 length: 15
clone size: few
D gene: .
J gene: TRBJ1-1
V gene: TRBV21-1
CDR3 DNA: TGTGCCAGCAGCAAAGCGACAGGGGAATCCCCCGAAGCTTTCTTT
CDR3 protein: CASSKATGESPEAFF

CDR3 length: 15
clone size: .
D gene: .
J gene: TRBJ2-7
V gene: TRBV19
CDR3 DNA: TGTGCCAGTAGTATAGGCGGGCCGCTCTCCTACGAGCAGTACTTC
CDR3 protein: CASSIGGPLSYEQYF

CDR3 length: 13
clone size: .
D gene: TRBD1
J gene: TRBJ2-2
V gene: TRBV25-1
CDR3 DNA: TGTGCCAGCACCCCGACAGGGCTCGGGGAGCTGTTTTTT
CDR3 protein: CASTPTGLGELFF

CDR3 length: 15
clone size: .
D gene: TRBD1
J gene: TRBJ2-1
V gene: TRBV5-4
CDR3 DNA: TGTGCCAGCAGCGCCGGGACAGGAGGTTACAATGAGCAGTTCTTC
CDR3 protein: CASSAGTGGYNEQFF

CDR3 length: 16
clone size: .
D gene: TRBD2
J gene: TRBJ2-7
V gene: TRBV19
CDR3 DNA: TGTGCCAGTAGTATCCGGACTAGCGGGAGTATCTACGAGCAGTACTTC
CDR3 protein: CASSIRTSGSIYEQYF

CDR3 length: 14
clone size: .
D gene: TRBD2
J gene: TRBJ2-5
V gene: TRBV7-8
CDR3 DNA: TGTGCCAGCAGCTTGTGGCGGGAGGGAGAGACCCAGTACTTC
CDR3 protein: CASSLWREGETQYF

CDR3 length: 16
clone size: .
D gene: .
J gene: TRBJ1-5
V gene: TRBV19
CDR3 DNA: TGTGCCAGTAGTATTCCGGGGGGCGATAGCAATCAGCCCCAGCATTTT
CDR3 protein: CASSIPGGDSNQPQHF

CDR3 length: 17
clone size: many
D gene: TRBD1
J gene: TRBJ2-7
V gene: TRBV7-6
CDR3 DNA: TGTGCCAGCAGCCCCCGGACAGGTCGAGTGGGTGGCAACGAGCAGTACTTC
CDR3 protein: CASSPRTGRVGGNEQYF

CDR3 length: 14
clone size: .
D gene: .
J gene: TRBJ2-1
V gene: TRBV6-5
CDR3 DNA: TGTGCCAGCAGTTACAGAGGGCTTGTGGGGGAGCAGTTCTTC
CDR3 protein: CASSYRGLVGEQFF

CDR3 length: 13
clone size: .
D gene: .
J gene: TRBJ1-2
V gene: TRBV6-6
CDR3 DNA: TGTGCCAGCATGCGTCAGGTGTATGATGGCTACACCTTC
CDR3 protein: CASMRQVYDGYTF

CDR3 length: 14
clone size: .
D gene: .
J gene: TRBJ1-6
V gene: TRBV10-1
CDR3 DNA: TGCGCCAGCAGAAGACGGGGGAAAAATTCACCCCTCCACTTT
CDR3 protein: CASRRRGKNSPLHF

CDR3 length: 14
clone size: .
D gene: TRBD2
J gene: TRBJ2-1
V gene: TRBV7-3
CDR3 DNA: TGTGCCAGCAGCCGCCGGGACTACCGCAATGAGCAGTTCTTC
CDR3 protein: CASSRRDYRNEQFF

CDR3 length: 14
clone size: .
D gene: TRBD2
J gene: TRBJ2-3
V gene: TRBV29-1
CDR3 DNA: TGCAGCGTTAAGTCGGGAGGGGGCACAGATACGCAGTATTTT
CDR3 protein: CSVKSGGGTDTQYF